The 21 T cell receptor beta chains below come from one sample, sequenced in a study of regulatory T cells in long-lasting Graves disease listed by TCRdb under 2021. Library construction relied on multiplex PCR. Instrument on record: Illumina HiSeq 4000. To build TCR beta libraries, CDR3 regions were amplified by Arm-PCR using iRepertoire HTBI primers. The raw public reads went through TCRdb reprocessing: fastp at Q25, MiXCR clone calling, in-frame beta chains kept. Duplicate CDR3 protein sequences are folded into a single record with the most common DNA and genes. Within this sample are about 400,000 distinct CDR3 sequences, with 20% to 25% of them counted one time only. The ten largest account for around 20% of the sample. What the time point label conveys for this sample: persistent/refractory GD, antithyroid drugs over 5 years with positive TRAb. For both TCR sequencing and RNA sequencing, RNA was extracted from PBMCs in TRIzol.

Sample: peripheral blood mononuclear cells (PBMCs), taken when the disease was refractory, from a patient treated with antithyroid drugs. Receptor source: a female donor with Graves disease.

This clonotype was observed at least ten times. V is TRBV20-1 and J is TRBJ1-1; no clear D. Germline CDR1 reads DFQATT; CDR2 reads SNEGSKA (reference sequence). V shed 3 bases and J shed 0 bases, with 8 bases lying between them. The CDR3 covers 13 residues. The CDR3 loop is CSARQPLNTEAFF. The CDR3 nucleotides are TGCAGTGCTAGGCAGCCATTGAACACTGAAGCTTTCTTT.

V and J are TRBV29-1 and TRBJ2-7; D may match TRBD1 or TRBD2 (5 bases each). The CDR3 consists of 15 residues. Trimming took off 2 bases at V and 3 bases at J, with 17 bases between the two ends. Germline-derived CDR1 and CDR2 are SQVTM and ANQGSEA. The CDR3 DNA follows: TGCAGCGTTGAAATAGTATCGGGACGTAGCTACGAGCAGTACTTC. Translated, it gives CSVEIVSGRSYEQYF.

This clonotype was seen only a few times. The chain is built from TRBV5-1 and TRBJ1-2; maybe TRBD1 (5 bases). CDR3 length equals 14 residues. Trimming shortened V by 0 bases and J by 8 bases, and 14 bases separated the two germline ends. The V gene's germline CDR1 is SGHRS and CDR2 YFSETQ. In DNA form, the CDR3 reads TGCGCCAGCAGCTTGGGGGGCAAGTCAGACGGCTACACCTTC. Amino acid sequence: CASSLGGKSDGYTF.

This clonotype was counted a few times. The chain links TRBV3-1 to TRBJ2-7; D unclear. The CDR3 extends over 13 amino acids. CDR1 and CDR2 (germline): LGHDT, YNNKEL (reference sequence). Trimming shortened V by 1 base and J by 5 bases, and 9 bases separated the two germline ends. This chain's CDR3 is CASSQVEGNEQYF. The CDR3 DNA is TGTGCCAGCAGCCAAGTAGAAGGCAACGAGCAGTACTTC.

This clonotype was observed a few times. The J gene is TRBJ2-7, the V gene TRBV6-1; TRBD2 might be the D (5 bases). Germline V lookup: CDR1 MNHNS, CDR2 SASEGT. This CDR3 contains 12 residues. Trimming took 7 bases from V and 3 from J, leaving 10 bases between them. The CDR3 bases are TGTGCCAGCATGGACTCTTACTACGAGCAGTACTTC. The encoded protein is CASMDSYYEQYF.

The chain is built from TRBV7-8 and TRBJ2-1, with D unresolved. This CDR3 region has 12 residues. CDR1 is SGHVS, CDR2 FQNEAQ, per germline. V was shortened by 2 bases and J by 8 bases, with 7 bases between the two germline ends. The CDR3 coding sequence is TGTGCCAGCAGCTTATACTGGGATGAGCAGTTCTTC. It is translated as CASSLYWDEQFF. Using reference TRBV7-8 and TRBJ2-1 for the parts outside the CDR3, the full variable domain is GAGVSQSPRYKVAKRGQDVALRCDPISGHVSLFWYQQALGQGPEFLTYFQNEAQLDKSGLPSDRFFAERPEGSVSTLKIQRTQQEDSAVYLCASSLYWDEQFFGPGTRLTVL.

The gene calls are TRBV7-9 and TRBJ2-7, with D possibly being TRBD2 (6 bases). In germline, CDR1 is SEHNR, CDR2 FQNEAQ (reference sequence). The CDR3 runs to 17 residues. Trimming left V 0 bases short and J 7 bases short, with 22 bases between. The DNA for the CDR3 is TGTGCCAGCAGCTTAGCTGGGGACTCAAGAAGTCCCTGGGAGCAGTACTTC. Translated: CASSLAGDSRSPWEQYF.

V gene TRBV19 combines with J gene TRBJ1-2, with no clear D. The V gene lost 0 bases and the J gene lost 7 bases, with 18 bases spanning the gap. The V gene's germline CDR1 is LNHDA and CDR2 SQIVND (reference sequence). This CDR3 comprises 16 residues. CDR3 region: CASSIDAATALSGYTF. The CDR3 DNA follows: TGTGCCAGTAGTATAGATGCGGCAACGGCTTTGAGTGGCTACACCTTC.

This clonotype was counted a few times. V usage is TRBV10-3 and J usage is TRBJ2-7, with D perhaps TRBD1 or TRBD2 (5 bases each). Germline V gives CDR1 ENHRY, CDR2 SYGVKD. Trimming stripped 2 bases from V and 6 bases from J, with 32 bases between. This CDR3 comprises 20 residues. As DNA, the CDR3 is TGTGCCATCAGTGAGACGGCCGGGACGCGACGCGCGGAGGCCTCCAGCGAGCAGTACTTC. It encodes CAISETAGTRRAEASSEQYF.

This clonotype was picked up a small number of times. V gene TRBV6-9 combines with J gene TRBJ1-2; no firm D call. V dropped 3 bases and J dropped 4 bases, with 12 bases sitting between them. Germline values: CDR1 MNHGY, CDR2 SVAAGI. The CDR3 contains 14 residues. The chain's CDR3 is CASSYTVSPYGYTF. CDR3 sequence (DNA): TGTGCCAGCAGTTACACTGTTTCGCCCTATGGCTACACCTTC.

This clonotype was recorded a few times. The rearrangement joins TRBV7-9 to TRBJ1-1; D is undetermined. V was clipped by 4 bases and J by 2 bases, with 11 bases between them. Germline CDR1 SEHNR, CDR2 FQNEAQ (reference sequence). This CDR3 comprises 14 residues. The CDR3 DNA follows: TGTGCCAGCAGCTCTCTTTGGGAAAACACTGAAGCTTTCTTT. It yields the protein CASSSLWENTEAFF.

This clonotype was recorded a few times. The chain links TRBV25-1 to TRBJ1-6, with no clear D. Germline assignment: CDR1 MGHDK and CDR2 SYGVNS. The length of the CDR3 is 13 residues. The V end lost 1 base, the J end lost 8 bases, and 6 bases lay between the germline ends. CDR3 amino acids: CASSELRDSPLHF. CDR3 coding DNA: TGTGCCAGCAGTGAATTGCGAGATTCACCCCTCCACTTT.

V is TRBV6-2 or TRBV6-3 and J is TRBJ1-4; the match to TRBD1 covers 8 bases. J lost 5 bases, V lost 6 bases, and 8 bases had no gene match. Germline loops: CDR1 MNHEY, CDR2 SVGEGT. This CDR3 comprises 15 residues. CDR3 coding DNA: TGTGCCAGCAGAGCGTCAGGGGGCTCAAATGAAAAACTGTTTTTT. Translation gives CASRASGGSNEKLFF.

There are many counts of this clonotype. This sequence joins TRBV6-5 and TRBJ1-2; D remains unclear. The ends were cut back, 0 bases at V and 3 bases at J, with 5 bases in the middle. CDR1 is MNHEY and CDR2 is SVGAGI in the germline V gene. The CDR3 is 13 residues long. CDR3 coding DNA: TGTGCCAGCAGTTACTCGGGAGACTATGGCTACACCTTC. It yields the protein CASSYSGDYGYTF.

This clonotype has a handful of counts. The genes are TRBV27 and TRBJ1-2; D is undetermined. The CDR3 sequence is 13 residues long. Germline V gene lookup returns CDR1 MNHEY and CDR2 SMNVEV (reference sequence). With 5 bases removed from V and 2 bases from J, the gap between germline ends came to 9 bases. The chain's CDR3 is CASSTTLNYGYTF. The CDR3 nucleotides are TGTGCCAGCAGTACAACCTTAAACTATGGCTACACCTTC.

This chain joins TRBV10-3 and TRBJ2-2; TRBD1 aligns across 10 bases. The V segment lost 8 bases and the J segment 5 bases; nucleotides outside the gene matches: 11. Germline CDR1 reads ENHRY; CDR2 reads SYGVKD. This CDR3 is 16 amino acids long. CDR3 sequence: CAIPRSGTGETGELFF. The CDR3 nucleotides read TGTGCCATCCCTCGGTCGGGGACAGGGGAAACCGGGGAGCTGTTTTTT.

In this sample, this clonotype turned up a few times. The chain's CDR3 is CAIRGQGAWTEAFF. CDR3 in DNA: TGTGCCATCAGGGGACAGGGGGCATGGACTGAAGCTTTCTTT. The chain carries TRBV10-3 and TRBJ1-1; TRBD1 aligns across 12 bases. The J segment lost 5 bases and the V segment lost 6 bases, leaving 4 bases of the junction unmatched. CDR1 and CDR2 (germline): ENHRY, SYGVKD. The CDR3 totals 14 residues.

CDR3: CSARADDTGELFF. The CDR3 DNA sequence: TGCAGTGCTAGGGCCGACGACACCGGGGAGCTGTTTTTT. The chain is built from TRBV20-1 and TRBJ2-2; D ambiguous. With 3 bases removed from V and 3 bases from J, the gap between germline ends came to 8 bases. CDR3 length: 13 amino acids. In germline, CDR1 is DFQATT, CDR2 SNEGSKA (reference sequence).

The chain is built from TRBV7-2 and TRBJ2-1; no clear D gene. V was shortened by 5 bases and J by 0 bases, with 11 bases between the two germline ends. There are 15 residues in the CDR3. Germline values: CDR1 SGHTA, CDR2 FQGNSA. CDR3 in amino acids: CASSRTQSSYNEQFF. CDR3 sequence (DNA): TGTGCCAGCAGCCGTACCCAGTCCTCCTACAATGAGCAGTTCTTC. Full variable domain (rest looked up from reference TRBV7-2 and TRBJ2-1): GAGVSQSPSNKVTEKGKDVELRCDPISGHTALYWYRQSLGQGLEFLIYFQGNSAPDKSGLPSDRFSAERTGGSVSTLTIQRTQQEDSAVYLCASSRTQSSYNEQFFGPGTRLTVL.

This clonotype has only one observation. The chain recombines TRBV6-2 or TRBV6-3 with TRBJ2-2; TRBD1 agrees at 12 bases. V trimming: 9 bases; J trimming: 6 bases; junction bases outside the gene matches: 17. CDR1 and CDR2 (germline): MNHEY, SVGEGT. The CDR3 contains 18 residues. In DNA, the CDR3 is TGTGCCAGTCGAGAACCATGGGCGGGACAGGGGGCATCCGGGGAGCTGTTTTTT. Encoded protein: CASREPWAGQGASGELFF.

This clonotype was counted many times. The V call is TRBV7-2, the J call TRBJ2-5; D remains ambiguous. Trimming shortened V by 5 bases and J by 1 base, and 11 bases separated the two germline ends. Germline CDR1 SGHTA, CDR2 FQGNSA. This CDR3 spans 14 amino acids. The CDR3 sequence: CASSRSYSQETQYF. The CDR3 bases are TGTGCCAGCAGCAGATCCTACTCCCAAGAGACCCAGTACTTC.